This T cell receptor (beta chain) stems from a study of shared T cell receptors in the human thymus. This clone was detected only once. Per germline, CDR1 LGHNT and CDR2 FRNRAP. The V and J ends lost 6 bases and 2 bases, in that order; junction bases with no gene match: 17. The length of the CDR3 is 20 residues. The data were produced by immunoSEQ multiplex PCR, yet TCRdb's version contains in-frame clones alone and is incomplete. The sample includes approximately 490,000 clones, about four fifths of them seen just once. These data were also reused for a study on human thymus T cells. As that report states: Each of the donors was a healthy Finnish infant who was undergoing open corrective cardiac surgery for congenital heart defects. Thymic and blood repertoires appeared to carry a bias in their V and J gene usage. As related research reported, thymic repertoires overlapped highly among unrelated individuals.

The material sequenced was thymocytes. The chain has TRBV12-5 and TRBJ2-3; 13 bases match TRBD2. This clonotype originated in a boy under two years old with a congenital heart defect. Here the CDR3 DNA reads TGTGCTAGTGGGCCCCCCCCGAGTACTAGCGGGAGGGATACCACAGATACGCAGTATTTT. Its protein product is CASGPPPSTSGRDTTDTQYF.